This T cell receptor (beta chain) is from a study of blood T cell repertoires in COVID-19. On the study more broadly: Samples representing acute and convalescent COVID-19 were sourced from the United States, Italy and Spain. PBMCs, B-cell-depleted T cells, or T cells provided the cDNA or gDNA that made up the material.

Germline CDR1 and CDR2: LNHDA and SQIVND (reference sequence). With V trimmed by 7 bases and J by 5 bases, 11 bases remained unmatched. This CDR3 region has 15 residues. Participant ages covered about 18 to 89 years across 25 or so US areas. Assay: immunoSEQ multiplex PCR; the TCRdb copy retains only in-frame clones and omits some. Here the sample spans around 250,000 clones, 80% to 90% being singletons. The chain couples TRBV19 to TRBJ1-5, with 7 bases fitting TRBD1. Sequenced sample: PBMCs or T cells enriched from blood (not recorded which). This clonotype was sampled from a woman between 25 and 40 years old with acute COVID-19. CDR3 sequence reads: CASTWAGGSDQPQHF. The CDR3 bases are TGTGCCAGTACCTGGGCAGGGGGATCGGATCAGCCCCAGCATTTT.